The 5 T cell receptor beta chains presented below share a single source sample, sequenced in a study of blood T cell repertoires in COVID-19. The table came from immunoSEQ multiplex PCR; TCRdb's copy has only in-frame clones and leaves some out. The sample records about 130,000 clones, around 73% being singletons. Sequencing input: peripheral blood. All receptors derive from a man aged 55 to 70 who had recovered from COVID-19.

The chain combines TRBV5-4 with TRBJ1-4, with 8 bases lining up with TRBD1. The CDR3 runs to 14 residues. V dropped 7 bases and J dropped 4; count of bases not matched to a gene: 6. Germline CDR1 reads SGHNT; CDR2 reads YYREEE (reference sequence). CDR3 in amino acids: CASAADRGNEKLFF. The CDR3, as DNA: TGTGCCAGCGCTGCAGACAGGGGTAATGAAAAACTGTTTTTT.

The V call is TRBV27, the J call TRBJ1-4, with D unclear. The CDR3 totals 13 residues. CDR1 and CDR2 (germline): MNHEY, SMNVEV (reference sequence). The V and J ends lost 5 bases and 1 base respectively, with 5 bases between them. The chain's CDR3 is CASSPLTNEKLFF. DNA of the CDR3: TGTGCCAGCAGTCCCCTAACTAATGAAAAACTGTTTTTT.

The CDR3 spells CASSYAPGQGYTF. In DNA form, the CDR3 reads TGCGCCAGCAGCTACGCACCGGGACAGGGCTACACCTTC. The chain combines TRBV5-1 with TRBJ1-2, with 7 nucleotides matching TRBD1. The germline gives CDR1 SGHRS, CDR2 YFSETQ. CDR3 length equals 13 residues. Germline trimming cut 3 bases from V and 8 bases from J; bases unmatched to any gene: 7.

The chain combines TRBV30 with TRBJ2-6, with 8 bases lining up with TRBD1. Germline V gives CDR1 GTSNPN, CDR2 SVGIG (reference sequence). The CDR3 has 12 residues. The ends lost 3 bases at V and 9 bases at J; junction bases unmatched: 1. The CDR3 bases are TGTGCCTGGAGCAGGGGGCTCAACGTCCTGACTTTC. This codes for CAWSRGLNVLTF.

The chain links TRBV4-1 to TRBJ2-5, with a weak D call TRBD1 (5 bases). Trimming cost V 6 bases and J 7 bases, with 18 bases left between them. This CDR3 is built from 14 residues. Germline V gene sequence: CDR1 MGHRA, CDR2 YSYEKL. The CDR3 loop is CASRLELAQGTQYF. In nucleotides, the CDR3 is TGCGCCAGCAGACTCGAGTTGGCCCAGGGGACCCAGTACTTC.